This T cell receptor beta chain was documented in a study of synovial regulatory T cells in juvenile arthritis. Notes on the study in general: Largely private between patients, iaTreg TCR repertoires showed partial overlap with synovial Teff and blood CPL repertoires.

CDR1 and CDR2 from the germline V gene are SNHLY and FYNNEI. This CDR3 comprises 13 residues. No DNA is recorded. A remark on this clone: Its antigen is not identified.

This table comes from immunoSEQ multiplex PCR, and its TCRdb copy is limited to in-frame clones, with some not included. The sample totals about 9,600 clones. The roughly eleven donors had active juvenile idiopathic arthritis, with 3 polyarticular and 8 oligoarticular cases. The material sequenced was Treg cells from blood. The subset denotes: remaining (HLA-DR-negative) circulating blood Treg cells. V and J are TRBV2 and TRBJ1-2. The receptor comes from a donor younger than 35 with juvenile idiopathic arthritis. The CDR3 protein is CASTGLGTFGYTF. Full variable domain (remainder filled in from reference TRBV2 and TRBJ1-2): EPEVTQTPSHQVTQMGQEVILRCVPISNHLYFYWYRQILGQKVEFLVSFYNNEISEKSEIFDDQFSVERPDGSNFTLKIRSTKLEDSAMYFCASTGLGTFGYTFGSGTRLTVV.